This record concerns one T cell receptor (beta chain) sequence. Its antigen is undetermined. The sample belongs to a study of response to subunit inactivated influenza vaccine. MiXCR, applied by TCRdb to the RT-PCR reads, yields one record per CDR3 protein. The repertoire holds 530,000 or so distinct CDR3 sequences, with around 15% as singletons. Points from the study as a whole: Each seasonal flu vaccination may recruit only limited new T cells, authors suggested.

The ends were cut back, 3 bases at V and 0 bases at J, with 6 bases in the middle. The CDR3 runs to 13 residues. The germline CDR1 and CDR2 sequences are SGHRS and YFSETQ. The sample consisted of PBMCs from blood, taken 12 days after vaccination. V gene TRBV5-1 combines with J gene TRBJ1-1; D is uncertain. This receptor was taken from a man aged 45-65 years who received an inactivated influenza vaccine. CDR3 loop: CASSSAMNTEAFF. The CDR3 DNA is TGCGCCAGCAGCTCAGCCATGAACACTGAAGCTTTCTTT.